The 29 T cell receptor beta chains below all came from one sample that was sequenced in a study of blood T cell repertoires in COVID-19. Method: immunoSEQ multiplex PCR; TCRdb's copy keeps in-frame clones and lacks some. The table records roughly 110,000 clones, around 89% of them present only once. Sequencing was done on a sample of peripheral blood. These receptor sequences come from a man in his fifties with active or convalescent COVID-19.

V and J are TRBV15 and TRBJ2-5; the D is unclear. With 1 base removed from V and 3 bases from J, the gap between germline ends came to 12 bases. CDR1 is LNHNV, CDR2 YYDKDF, per germline (reference sequence). This CDR3 is built from 15 residues. DNA for the CDR3: TGTGCCACCAGCAGAGGTCAAGGAGAAGAAGAGACCCAGTACTTC. Its protein is CATSRGQGEEETQYF.

V gene TRBV18 combines with J gene TRBJ2-1; 9 bases map to TRBD2. Germline V gene data show CDR1 as KGHSH and CDR2 as LQKENI. The CDR3 loop spans 15 amino acids. Germline trimming cut 2 bases from V and 9 bases from J; bases unmatched to any gene: 8. The CDR3 DNA sequence: TGTGCCAGCTCACCAGCGGTAGCGGGAGCCGGTGAGCAGTTCTTC. Translating it yields CASSPAVAGAGEQFF.

The chain carries TRBV6-1 and TRBJ1-1, with D unresolved. In germline, CDR1 is MNHNS, CDR2 SASEGT. Trimming took off 3 bases at V and 3 bases at J, with 8 bases between the two ends. The CDR3 loop spans 13 amino acids. CDR3 sequence: CASSDWGDTEAFF. CDR3 coding DNA: TGTGCCAGCAGTGATTGGGGAGACACTGAAGCTTTCTTT.

The chain couples TRBV28 to TRBJ2-1; tentatively, D is TRBD2 (5 bases). Germline lookup yields CDR1 MDHEN and CDR2 SYDVKM. Trimming pared 6 bases from V and 6 bases from J, leaving 15 bases between. The CDR3 has 14 amino acids. The CDR3 DNA sequence: TGTGCCAGCAGCCAACCTCGACTATCCAATGAGCAGTTCTTC. Its protein is CASSQPRLSNEQFF. The full variable domain, its missing parts supplied by reference TRBV28 and TRBJ2-1, is DVKVTQSSRYLVKRTGEKVFLECVQDMDHENMFWYRQDPGLGLRLIYFSYDVKMKEKGDIPEGYSVSREKKERFSLILESASTNQTSMYLCASSQPRLSNEQFFGPGTRLTVL.

The rearrangement joins TRBV7-9 to TRBJ2-5; TRBD2 matches 9 bases. V lost 5 bases and J lost 2; bases outside the gene matches: 6. The CDR3 is 15 amino acids. CDR1 is SEHNR, CDR2 FQNEAQ, per germline (reference sequence). The CDR3 here is CASSQRTSEQETQYF. The DNA for the CDR3 is TGTGCCAGCAGCCAGAGGACTAGCGAACAAGAGACCCAGTACTTC. The full variable domain, its missing parts supplied by reference TRBV7-9 and TRBJ2-5, is DTGVSQNPRHKITKRGQNVTFRCDPISEHNRLYWYRQTLGQGPEFLTYFQNEAQLEKSRLLSDRFSAERPKGSFSTLEIQRTEQGDSAMYLCASSQRTSEQETQYFGPGTRLLVL.

On this clone itself: The same CDR3 arises from other DNA sequences in this sample as well. The chain recombines TRBV2 with TRBJ2-5, with 9 bases that match TRBD1. After removal of 6 bases from V and 2 bases from J, the junction contained 7 bases not matched to a gene. The CDR3 loop spans 15 amino acids. Looked up from germline, CDR1 is SNHLY and CDR2 is FYNNEI. Here the CDR3 reads CASRPDRGFQETQYF. DNA for the CDR3: TGTGCCAGCAGGCCAGACAGGGGGTTTCAAGAGACCCAGTACTTC.

The table lists this clone with a count of one. The J gene is TRBJ1-3, the V gene TRBV4-2, with TRBD1 matching 11 bases. The CDR3 totals 16 residues. Per germline, CDR1 LGHNA and CDR2 YNFKEQ. The ends lost 3 bases at V and 1 base at J; junction bases unmatched: 2. CDR3: CASSHWDRGSGNTIYF. CDR3 DNA: TGTGCCAGCAGCCACTGGGACAGGGGGTCTGGAAACACCATATATTTT.

V usage is TRBV5-1 and J usage is TRBJ2-7; D ambiguous. The germline V gene has CDR1 SGHRS and CDR2 YFSETQ. This CDR3 has 15 amino acids. V shed 2 bases and J shed 3 bases, with 15 bases lying between them. CDR3 in amino acids: CASSFETHGYYEQYF. In DNA form, the CDR3 reads TGCGCCAGCAGCTTCGAGACACACGGATACTACGAGCAGTACTTC. Looking up the rest from reference TRBV5-1 and TRBJ2-7 gives the full variable domain: KAGVTQTPRYLIKTRGQQVTLSCSPISGHRSVSWYQQTPGQGLQFLFEYFSETQRNKGNFPGRFSGRQFSNSRSEMNVSTLELGDSALYLCASSFETHGYYEQYFGPGTRLTVT.

V is TRBV14 and J is TRBJ2-7; D gene uncertain. V lost 6 bases and J 2 bases, leaving 20 bases between the germline ends. The CDR3 sequence is 16 residues long. Germline CDR1 reads SGHDN; CDR2 reads FVKESK. As DNA, the CDR3 is TGTGCCAGCAGACTGAAAACAGTCGGCCCACCCTACGAGCAGTACTTC. Its protein is CASRLKTVGPPYEQYF.

V gene TRBV12-5 combines with J gene TRBJ2-7, with TRBD1 as a possible D gene (6 bases). The CDR3 sequence is 12 residues long. CDR1 is LGHNT, CDR2 FRNRAP, per germline. Between the trimmed V and J ends, which lost 6 bases and 5 bases, there was a span of 11 bases. This CDR3 reads CASGDYRDEQYF. As DNA, the CDR3 is TGTGCTAGTGGGGATTACAGGGACGAGCAGTACTTC.

The chain combines TRBV2 with TRBJ2-2, with 8 positions matching TRBD2. This CDR3 region has 19 residues. CDR1 SNHLY and CDR2 FYNNEI come from the germline V gene. J gave up 5 bases and V 5 bases, and 19 bases lay outside the gene matches. CDR3 protein: CASSYLRVAGRTGTGELFF. For the CDR3, the DNA is TGTGCCAGCAGTTATCTTAGGGTAGCGGGACGAACGGGTACCGGGGAGCTGTTTTTT.

This chain joins TRBV7-8 and TRBJ2-7, with D perhaps matching TRBD1 or TRBD2 (5 bases each). Germline V gene lookup returns CDR1 SGHVS and CDR2 FQNEAQ. The V end lost 5 bases, the J end lost 3 bases, and 11 bases lay between the germline ends. CDR3 size: 13 residues. The CDR3: CASSRGTGYEQYF. Written as DNA, the CDR3 is TGTGCCAGCAGCCGGGGAACAGGCTACGAGCAGTACTTC.

The chain links TRBV27 to TRBJ2-2; D gene uncertain. The V end lost 4 bases, the J end lost 1 base, and 4 bases lay between the germline ends. CDR3 length equals 13 residues. Germline CDR1 reads MNHEY; CDR2 reads SMNVEV (reference sequence). The CDR3 is CASSSRNTGELFF. CDR3 coding DNA: TGTGCCAGCAGTTCCCGGAACACCGGGGAGCTGTTTTTT.

This clone was detected only once. The chain joins TRBV18 to TRBJ1-4, with TRBD1 as a possible D gene (5 bases). Between the trimmed V and J ends, which lost 3 bases and 5 bases, there was a span of 13 bases. This CDR3 has 15 residues. In germline, CDR1 is KGHSH, CDR2 LQKENI. The CDR3 DNA reads as TGTGCCAGCTCACCCCTTGAGGGGAGGAATGAAAAACTGTTTTTT. Translating it yields CASSPLEGRNEKLFF.

Comments on this clone: The identical CDR3 is also encoded by other nucleotide sequences in the sample. The CDR3 sequence: CASSLAGGNYGYTF. The CDR3 DNA reads as TGTGCCAGCAGCTTGGCCGGGGGGAACTATGGCTACACCTTC. J is TRBJ1-2 and V is TRBV5-5; D is perhaps TRBD1 (5 bases). Trimming removed 0 bases from V and 2 bases from J, with 8 bases in between. Germline-derived CDR1 and CDR2 are SGHKS and YYEKEE (reference sequence). This CDR3 region has 14 residues.

The chain has TRBV2 and TRBJ1-5; D perhaps matches TRBD1 (6 bases). CDR3 length equals 14 residues. The germline CDR1 and CDR2 sequences are SNHLY and FYNNEI. V was shortened by 8 bases and J by 4 bases, with 15 bases between the two germline ends. The CDR3, as DNA: TGTGCCAGCTTGGACAGAACCAAAAATCAGCCCCAGCATTTT. The encoded protein is CASLDRTKNQPQHF.

V gene TRBV5-4 combines with J gene TRBJ2-5; no definite D call. This CDR3 comprises 15 residues. CDR1 is SGHNT and CDR2 is YYREEE in the germline V gene (reference sequence). V lost 1 base and J 4 bases, leaving 14 bases between the germline ends. The DNA of the CDR3 is TGTGCCAGCAGCTTGTTCGACGAGCGACTAGAGACCCAGTACTTC. The encoded protein is CASSLFDERLETQYF.

The genes are TRBV6-1 and TRBJ2-1; 9 positions match TRBD2. This CDR3 spans 18 amino acids. Trimming removed 1 base from V and 2 bases from J; junction bases left unmatched: 9. Germline CDR1 and CDR2: MNHNS and SASEGT. As DNA, the CDR3 is TGTGCCAGCAGTGAAGGGAGGGTAGCGGGAGCGGCCTACAATGAGCAGTTCTTC. This gives the protein CASSEGRVAGAAYNEQFF.

The chain carries TRBV15 and TRBJ2-5, with D tentatively TRBD1 (5 bases). V dropped 5 bases and J dropped 2 bases, with 15 bases sitting between them. Per the germline V gene, CDR1 is LNHNV and CDR2 is YYDKDF (reference sequence). The CDR3 is 15 residues long. In DNA, the CDR3 is TGTGCCACCAGCGTCCACAGGACCCCTCAAGAGACCCAGTACTTC. Amino acid sequence: CATSVHRTPQETQYF. Looking up the rest from reference TRBV15 and TRBJ2-5 gives the full variable domain: DAMVIQNPRYQVTQFGKPVTLSCSQTLNHNVMYWYQQKSSQAPKLLFHYYDKDFNNEADTPDNFQSRRPNTSFCFLDIRSPGLGDTAMYLCATSVHRTPQETQYFGPGTRLLVL.

CDR3 sequence: CASRTGVGNIQYF. The CDR3 bases are TGTGCCAGCAGAACAGGGGTCGGAAACATTCAGTACTTC. The rearrangement joins TRBV7-2 to TRBJ2-4, with 7 positions matching TRBD1. The CDR3 contains 13 residues. CDR1 SGHTA and CDR2 FQGNSA come from the germline V gene. V trimming: 6 bases; J trimming: 6 bases; junction bases outside the gene matches: 5.

The CDR3 DNA reads TGTGCCATCACTGCTCCGGGACAGGGGATAGATACGCAGTATTTT. It is translated as CAITAPGQGIDTQYF. The rearrangement links TRBV10-3 to TRBJ2-3; 10 positions agree with TRBD1. The germline V gene encodes CDR1 ENHRY and CDR2 SYGVKD. The CDR3 has 15 amino acids. J lost 5 bases, V lost 7 bases, and 9 bases had no gene match.

This clone showed up just once. The chain employs TRBV11-2 and TRBJ1-1; possible D gene TRBD1, 5 bases. The V end lost 7 bases, the J end lost 4 bases, and 16 bases lay between the germline ends. The CDR3 spans 14 residues. Germline V CDR1 and CDR2: SGHAT, FQNNGV. In DNA, the CDR3 is TGTGCCAGCACCCTATCTGGGGGGGTCACTGAAGCTTTCTTT. Amino acid sequence: CASTLSGGVTEAFF.

The chain joins TRBV9 to TRBJ2-7; no definite D call. Germline assignment: CDR1 SGDLS and CDR2 YYNGEE. Trimming removed 0 bases at V and 5 bases at J, with 15 bases between. The CDR3 covers 15 residues. CDR3 sequence (DNA): TGTGCCAGCAGCGTAGCTGAAGGAGAGGTGAACGAGCAGTACTTC. Its protein is CASSVAEGEVNEQYF.

The chain uses TRBV6-6 and TRBJ1-6; D might be TRBD1 (6 bases). Germline CDR1 is MNHNY and CDR2 is SVGAGI (reference sequence). This CDR3 has 14 residues. The V and J ends lost 5 bases and 4 bases respectively, with 9 bases between them. The CDR3 DNA is TGTGCCAGCAGTCCGGGACAATATAATTCACCCCTCCACTTT. Amino acids: CASSPGQYNSPLHF.

J is TRBJ2-3 and V is TRBV6-5, with D possibly matching TRBD1 (6 bases). V lost 6 bases to trimming and J lost 6 bases, with 16 bases between them. The CDR3 is 14 amino acids. The V gene's germline CDR1 is MNHEY and CDR2 SVGAGI. CDR3 in amino acids: CASRQENRADTQYF. Written as DNA, the CDR3 is TGTGCCAGCAGACAGGAAAACAGGGCTGATACGCAGTATTTT.

The gene calls are TRBV27 and TRBJ1-4, with D possibly being TRBD1 (5 bases). Germline loops: CDR1 MNHEY, CDR2 SMNVEV (reference sequence). The V end was cut by 5 bases, the J end by 3 bases, with 10 bases between. This CDR3 is 14 amino acids long. The CDR3 loop reads CASSPTAANEKLFF. For the CDR3, the DNA is TGTGCCAGCAGTCCGACAGCAGCTAATGAAAAACTGTTTTTT.

The chain has TRBV7-2 and TRBJ1-2, with D hard to call. V was clipped by 8 bases and J by 5 bases, with 18 bases between them. The V gene's germline CDR1 is SGHTA and CDR2 FQGNSA. This CDR3 is built from 14 residues. For the CDR3, the DNA is TGTGCCAGCTCCCCCTATCGTACCGAATATGGCTACACCTTC. It yields the protein CASSPYRTEYGYTF.

The chain links TRBV2 to TRBJ2-2; 11 bases map to TRBD2. The CDR3 spans 16 residues. Unmatched junction bases numbered 6, after V lost 5 bases and J lost 4 bases. Germline V gives CDR1 SNHLY, CDR2 FYNNEI. In DNA, the CDR3 is TGTGCCAGCAGTTTCTTTAGCGGGAGGGCCACCGGGGAGCTGTTTTTT. This codes for CASSFFSGRATGELFF.

This sequence joins TRBV6-2 or TRBV6-3 and TRBJ2-1, with a tentative D call TRBD2 (5 bases). In germline, CDR1 is MNHEY, CDR2 SVGEGT. CDR3 size: 17 residues. The V and J ends lost 3 bases and 2 bases respectively, with 17 bases between them. This chain's CDR3 is CASSYSLSGIPYNEQFF. The CDR3 region has the DNA TGTGCCAGCAGTTATTCCCTTTCGGGAATCCCCTACAATGAGCAGTTCTTC.